Below, one T cell receptor (beta chain) is given with its context. Its antigen remains unknown. V gave up 2 bases and J gave up 8 bases; unmatched junction bases: 15. Germline CDR1 SGHRS, CDR2 YFSETQ. The CDR3 spans 16 residues. This record comes from a study of shared clonotypes between healthy human individuals. Overall study findings and caveats: Naive subsets usually exceeded memory subsets in estimated richness.

The donors, healthy adults who were HIV-negative, had experienced no recent acute infections or vaccinations. The table came from immunoSEQ multiplex PCR; TCRdb's copy has only in-frame clones and leaves some out. In the table there are around 2.5 million clones, 93% of which are singletons. The material sequenced was naive CD4+ T cells from PBMCs. Described subset: CD45RA+ positively selected. The chain combines TRBV5-1 with TRBJ1-2; TRBD1 aligns across 7 bases. The sequence came from a man between 18 and 29 years old in good health. Some clones in this sample may be carry-over from other donors' samples. CDR3 coding DNA: TGCGCCAGCAGCTTTTCCCGGGACAGCCATCCTAGGGGCTACACCTTC. This gives the protein CASSFSRDSHPRGYTF.